The present T cell receptor beta chain was sequenced within a study of T cell responses to AZD1222 COVID-19 vaccine. General study findings and limits: Without day 14 samples, only post-peak T cell repertoires were studied.

Turning to this clone: Antigen unknown.

CDR3 size: 11 residues. Germline CDR1 is LNHDA and CDR2 is SQIVND (reference sequence). The V end was cut by 3 bases, the J end by 10 bases, with 8 bases between. Clones were sequenced by immunoSEQ multiplex PCR, and TCRdb holds only the in-frame ones, with some missing. Altogether about 100,000 clones are present, more than 75% being singletons, with the ten largest covering 15% to 20%. This sequence was found in an adult in good health. The chain joins TRBV19 to TRBJ2-3, with D possibly being TRBD2 (5 bases). Sequenced here: peripheral blood, sampled on day 0 of AZD1222 vaccination. The CDR3 sequence is CASSMRDAQYF. CDR3 nucleotide sequence: TGTGCCAGTAGTATGAGGGATGCGCAGTATTTT.